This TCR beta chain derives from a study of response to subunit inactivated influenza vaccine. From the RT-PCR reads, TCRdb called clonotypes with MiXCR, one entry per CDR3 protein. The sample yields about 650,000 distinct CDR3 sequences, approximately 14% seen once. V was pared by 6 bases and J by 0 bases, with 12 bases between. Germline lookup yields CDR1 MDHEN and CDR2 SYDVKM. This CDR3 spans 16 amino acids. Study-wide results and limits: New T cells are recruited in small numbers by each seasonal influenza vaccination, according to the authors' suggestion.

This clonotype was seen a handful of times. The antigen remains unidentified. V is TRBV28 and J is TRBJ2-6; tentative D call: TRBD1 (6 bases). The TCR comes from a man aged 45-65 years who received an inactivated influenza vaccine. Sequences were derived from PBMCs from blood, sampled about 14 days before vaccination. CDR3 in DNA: TGTGCCAGCAGACCTGACAGGAGCTCTGGGGCCAACGTCCTGACTTTC. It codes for CASRPDRSSGANVLTF.